Following are 29 T cell receptor beta chains from one sample sequenced in a study of regulatory T cells in long-lasting Graves disease. iRepertoire HTBI primers and Arm-PCR of CDR3 regions built TCR beta libraries. MiXCR, applied by TCRdb to the multiplex PCR reads, yields one record per CDR3 protein. The table shows approximately 400,000 distinct CDR3 sequences, with 23% occurring only once. Described time point: persistent/refractory GD, antithyroid drugs over 5 years with positive TRAb. The TCR library was prepared using RNA isolated from PBMCs. The sample was peripheral blood mononuclear cells (PBMCs), taken when the disease was refractory, from a patient treated with antithyroid drugs. All receptors derive from a female donor with Graves disease.

This clonotype has only a few counts. The J gene is TRBJ2-1, the V gene TRBV7-9, with 10 positions matching TRBD2. This CDR3 is 16 amino acids long. Germline-derived CDR1 and CDR2 are SEHNR and FQNEAQ (reference sequence). Unmatched junction bases numbered 7, after V lost 3 bases and J lost 5 bases. CDR3 bases: TGTGCCAGCAGCTTGACCGGGACTAGCGACGACAATGAGCAGTTCTTC. Translated, it gives CASSLTGTSDDNEQFF. Using reference TRBV7-9 and TRBJ2-1 for the parts outside the CDR3, the full variable domain is DTGVSQNPRHKITKRGQNVTFRCDPISEHNRLYWYRQTLGQGPEFLTYFQNEAQLEKSRLLSDRFSAERPKGSFSTLEIQRTEQGDSAMYLCASSLTGTSDDNEQFFGPGTRLTVL.

The chain employs TRBV20-1 and TRBJ2-3, with D perhaps TRBD1 or TRBD2 (5 bases each). The CDR3 is made up of 14 amino acids. Germline CDR1 DFQATT, CDR2 SNEGSKA (reference sequence). Between the trimmed V and J ends, which lost 6 bases and 0 bases, there was a span of 13 bases. This CDR3 reads CSADGAGSTDTQYF. CDR3 DNA sequence: TGCAGTGCCGATGGGGCGGGTAGCACAGATACGCAGTATTTT.

This chain uses TRBV6-1 with TRBJ2-3; 8 bases are shared with TRBD1. The CDR3 sequence is 16 residues long. V was pared by 6 bases and J by 1 base, with 9 bases of the junction left unmatched. Germline V gives CDR1 MNHNS, CDR2 SASEGT. In DNA form, the CDR3 reads TGTGCCAGCAGATCCAGGGGGCGCGAGGGCACAGATACGCAGTATTTT. Its protein product is CASRSRGREGTDTQYF.

This clonotype was detected only a few times. The CDR3 here is CASSYRQESYEQYF. CDR3 DNA: TGCGCCAGCAGTTACCGACAGGAGTCCTACGAGCAGTACTTC. V usage is TRBV4-1 and J usage is TRBJ2-7; weak D call: TRBD1 (6 bases). V was clipped by 6 bases and J by 1 base, with 13 bases between them. Germline V gene sequence: CDR1 MGHRA, CDR2 YSYEKL. This CDR3 is built from 14 residues.

The V gene is TRBV20-1, the J gene TRBJ2-5, with 9 bases fitting TRBD2. Germline CDR1 reads DFQATT; CDR2 reads SNEGSKA (reference sequence). V lost 3 bases and J lost 5; bases outside the gene matches: 13. This CDR3 is built from 16 residues. The CDR3 DNA is TGCAGTGCTAGGCCGACTAGCGGAAGGGTGTGGGAGACCCAGTACTTC. Protein product: CSARPTSGRVWETQYF.

The V gene is TRBV3-1, the J gene TRBJ1-1; D is ambiguous. This CDR3 comprises 14 residues. The germline CDR1 and CDR2 sequences are LGHDT and YNNKEL (reference sequence). With 1 base removed from V and 5 bases from J, the gap between germline ends came to 11 bases. Here the CDR3 reads CASSQVRDSTEAFF. As DNA, the CDR3 is TGTGCCAGCAGCCAAGTCCGGGATAGTACTGAAGCTTTCTTT.

The chain joins TRBV28 to TRBJ1-6, with 7 bases aligning to TRBD1. CDR1 MDHEN and CDR2 SYDVKM come from the germline V gene. The CDR3 has 15 residues. With 8 bases clipped from V and 5 bases from J, the junction kept 9 bases outside the gene matches. The CDR3 region has the DNA TGTGCCAGCGTCCCGGGGGACAGAAATAATTCACCCCTCCACTTT. Its translation is CASVPGDRNNSPLHF.

V and J are TRBV9 and TRBJ2-7; TRBD1 aligns across 7 bases. This CDR3 spans 15 amino acids. Looked up from germline, CDR1 is SGDLS and CDR2 is YYNGEE. After removal of 4 bases from V and 3 bases from J, the junction contained 10 bases not matched to a gene. CDR3 amino acids: CASSPTGTEVYEQYF. The DNA of the CDR3 is TGTGCCAGCAGCCCCACCGGGACAGAAGTCTACGAGCAGTACTTC. The variable domain in full, completed from reference TRBV9 and TRBJ2-7, reads DSGVTQTPKHLITATGQRVTLRCSPRSGDLSVYWYQQSLDQGLQFLIQYYNGEERAKGNILERFSAQQFPDLHSELNLSSLELGDSALYFCASSPTGTEVYEQYFGPGTRLTVT.

There are many counts of this clonotype. The chain combines TRBV15 with TRBJ1-4; 8 bases line up with TRBD1. The CDR3 is 16 residues long. Losses at the gene ends were 8 bases for V and 2 bases for J; bases not matched to a gene: 10. Germline CDR1 LNHNV, CDR2 YYDKDF (reference sequence). The CDR3 protein is CATLKGRTGTNEKLFF. CDR3 nucleotides: TGTGCCACCCTCAAGGGACGGACAGGGACTAATGAAAAACTGTTTTTT.

This clonotype has at least ten counts. The V and J genes are TRBV12-3 or TRBV12-4 and TRBJ1-1; D is unclear. V shed 6 bases and J shed 1 base, with 18 bases lying between them. The CDR3 sequence is 16 residues long. The CDR3 loop reads CASSLSKGEKNTEAFF. The CDR3 DNA follows: TGTGCCAGCAGCCTCAGCAAGGGAGAGAAGAACACTGAAGCTTTCTTT.

The V gene is TRBV30, the J gene TRBJ2-7; D tentatively fits TRBD1 or TRBD2 (5 bases each). The CDR3 is 12 residues long. Per the germline V gene, CDR1 is GTSNPN and CDR2 is SVGIG (reference sequence). The germline V and J ends were trimmed by 4 bases and 5 bases, with 12 bases remaining between them. The CDR3 sequence is CAWKEGFDEQYF. CDR3 coding DNA: TGTGCCTGGAAAGAGGGGTTCGACGAGCAGTACTTC.

In its sample, this clonotype was seen many times. The chain carries TRBV7-2 and TRBJ1-6; 8 nucleotides match TRBD1. Germline V gene sequence: CDR1 SGHTA, CDR2 FQGNSA. This CDR3 comprises 15 residues. Losses at the gene ends were 1 base for V and 9 bases for J; bases not matched to a gene: 5. In DNA, the CDR3 is TGTGCCAGCAGCTTAGGACAGGGGTTCGGTTCACCCCTCCACTTT. It encodes CASSLGQGFGSPLHF.

In this sample, this clonotype turned up many times. V and J are TRBV3-1 and TRBJ2-2; D remains ambiguous. Germline V gene data show CDR1 as LGHDT and CDR2 as YNNKEL (reference sequence). V lost 0 bases and J lost 1, with 6 bases in between. The CDR3 contains 15 residues. The CDR3 DNA is TGTGCCAGCAGCCAAGACAGGCTGAACACCGGGGAGCTGTTTTTT. Its protein product is CASSQDRLNTGELFF.

This sequence joins TRBV19 and TRBJ2-7; TRBD2 matches 8 bases. The J segment lost 5 bases and the V segment lost 8 bases, leaving 8 bases of the junction unmatched. Per germline, CDR1 LNHDA and CDR2 SQIVND (reference sequence). The CDR3 length is 13 residues. CDR3 in amino acids: CASESGSLDEQYF. CDR3 DNA: TGTGCCAGTGAGAGCGGGAGTCTCGACGAGCAGTACTTC.

This clonotype has just a few counts. The chain uses TRBV20-1 and TRBJ2-1; D remains unclear. The CDR3 length is 14 residues. The germline V and J ends were trimmed by 4 bases and 6 bases, with 16 bases remaining between them. Germline V lookup: CDR1 DFQATT, CDR2 SNEGSKA (reference sequence). The CDR3 reads CSANRHPAINEQFF. CDR3 nucleotide sequence: TGCAGTGCTAACCGCCACCCGGCCATCAATGAGCAGTTCTTC.

The genes are TRBV5-1 and TRBJ2-7, with 7 bases fitting TRBD2. CDR1 and CDR2 (germline): SGHRS, YFSETQ. The CDR3 is made up of 15 amino acids. V shed 0 bases, J shed 5 bases, and the junction held 8 bases outside the gene matches. The CDR3 region has the DNA TGCGCCAGCAGCTTGGACAGAAGCGGGACGGACGAGCAGTACTTC. This encodes CASSLDRSGTDEQYF.

This clonotype has a count of ten or more. This chain connects TRBV28 to TRBJ2-7, with 9 bases matching TRBD1. Germline loops: CDR1 MDHEN, CDR2 SYDVKM. V shed 4 bases and J 0 bases; nucleotides not matched to a gene: 7. The CDR3 consists of 16 residues. Here the CDR3 DNA reads TGTGCCAGCAGTTCGGCCACAGGGGGCTACTCCTACGAGCAGTACTTC. As protein: CASSSATGGYSYEQYF.

This clonotype has ten or more counts. The chain recombines TRBV28 with TRBJ2-7, with D possibly being TRBD1 (5 bases). The CDR3 covers 12 residues. V was clipped by 7 bases and J by 4 bases, with 11 bases between them. Germline CDR1 is MDHEN and CDR2 is SYDVKM. DNA of the CDR3: TGTGCCAGCACCCCGAAGGGGTACGAGCAGTACTTC. It yields the protein CASTPKGYEQYF. Full variable domain (rest looked up from reference TRBV28 and TRBJ2-7): DVKVTQSSRYLVKRTGEKVFLECVQDMDHENMFWYRQDPGLGLRLIYFSYDVKMKEKGDIPEGYSVSREKKERFSLILESASTNQTSMYLCASTPKGYEQYFGPGTRLTVT.

V gene TRBV20-1 combines with J gene TRBJ2-2, with a possible D match to TRBD1 (6 bases). V shed 2 bases and J shed 0 bases, with 13 bases lying between them. This CDR3 is 16 amino acids long. Germline loops: CDR1 DFQATT, CDR2 SNEGSKA (reference sequence). The CDR3 loop reads CSARNTGRANTGELFF. CDR3 sequence (DNA): TGCAGTGCTAGAAACACAGGGCGCGCGAACACCGGGGAGCTGTTTTTT.

This clonotype was seen more than once but under ten times. The chain uses TRBV11-1 and TRBJ2-1; either TRBD1 or TRBD2 may fit D (5 bases each). V lost 6 bases and J 1 base, leaving 13 bases between the germline ends. Germline V CDR1 and CDR2: SGHAT, FQDESV (reference sequence). The CDR3 loop spans 15 amino acids. DNA for the CDR3: TGTGCCAGCAGGCCCTCGGGGCTATCCTACAATGAGCAGTTCTTC. Translation gives CASRPSGLSYNEQFF.

The chain couples TRBV12-3 or TRBV12-4 to TRBJ1-5; tentatively, D is TRBD1 (6 bases). V shed 6 bases and J shed 3 bases, with 12 bases lying between them. This CDR3 has 14 residues. In DNA, the CDR3 is TGTGCCAGCAGGGCACAGGGATTCAATCAGCCCCAGCATTTT. Its translation is CASRAQGFNQPQHF.

This rearrangement joins TRBV18 to TRBJ2-5; TRBD1 might be the D (6 bases). The CDR3 is made up of 17 amino acids. V was shortened by 1 base and J by 0 bases, with 15 bases between the two germline ends. Germline lookup yields CDR1 KGHSH and CDR2 LQKENI. CDR3 nucleotides: TGTGCCAGCTCACCACAAGAAGGACAGCAGTACCAAGAGACCCAGTACTTC. As protein: CASSPQEGQQYQETQYF.

This clonotype was detected a few times. The chain joins TRBV20-1 to TRBJ2-2; D is uncertain. Trimming removed 2 bases at V and 0 bases at J, with 4 bases between. This CDR3 has 13 amino acids. Germline CDR1 DFQATT, CDR2 SNEGSKA (reference sequence). The CDR3 region has the DNA TGCAGTGCTAGACGTTCGAACACCGGGGAGCTGTTTTTT. It translates to CSARRSNTGELFF.

Ten or more counts support this clonotype. This chain uses TRBV20-1 with TRBJ2-5, with TRBD2 matching over 13 bases. With 3 bases clipped from V and 4 bases from J, the junction kept 26 bases outside the gene matches. The CDR3 totals 22 residues. Germline V lookup: CDR1 DFQATT, CDR2 SNEGSKA (reference sequence). In DNA form, the CDR3 reads TGCAGTGCTAGTTTGGGCCTCACCGGACTAGCGGGAGTCCGCACCTCATTAGAGACCCAGTACTTC. Its protein is CSASLGLTGLAGVRTSLETQYF.

This clonotype occurred many times. The J gene is TRBJ2-4, the V gene TRBV29-1, with unresolved D. The CDR3 runs 10 residues. Germline lookup yields CDR1 SQVTM and CDR2 ANQGSEA. The V and J ends lost 2 bases and 8 bases respectively, with 4 bases between them. The CDR3 spells CSVEFHIQYF. CDR3 bases: TGCAGCGTTGAATTCCACATTCAGTACTTC.

The V call is TRBV10-3, the J call TRBJ2-7; D remains unclear. V dropped 4 bases and J dropped 7 bases, with 8 bases sitting between them. Per the germline V gene, CDR1 is ENHRY and CDR2 is SYGVKD. The length of the CDR3 is 11 residues. The chain's CDR3 is CAISGPSEQYF. The CDR3 region has the DNA TGTGCCATCAGTGGTCCGTCGGAGCAGTACTTC.

This clonotype has just a few counts. The rearrangement uses TRBV5-1 and TRBJ2-7; 11 nucleotides line up with TRBD2. Germline V gene data show CDR1 as SGHRS and CDR2 as YFSETQ. This CDR3 has 14 residues. With V trimmed by 6 bases and J by 3 bases, 5 bases remained unmatched. CDR3 loop: CASTSGTSGYEQYF. The CDR3 DNA follows: TGCGCCAGCACCTCAGGGACTAGCGGCTACGAGCAGTACTTC.

In this sample, this clonotype turned up many times. V gene TRBV6-1 combines with J gene TRBJ2-7, with 7 bases lining up with TRBD1. This CDR3 spans 16 amino acids. Per the germline V gene, CDR1 is MNHNS and CDR2 is SASEGT. With 6 bases clipped from V and 2 bases from J, the junction kept 13 bases outside the gene matches. This chain's CDR3 is CASRDTDRRFTYEQYF. The CDR3 DNA follows: TGTGCCAGCAGAGACACGGACAGGCGATTCACCTACGAGCAGTACTTC.

This clonotype was seen at least ten times. The rearrangement uses TRBV2 and TRBJ1-6; D ambiguous. CDR3 length: 15 amino acids. Trimming cost V 6 bases and J 6 bases, with 15 bases left between them. Germline CDR1 is SNHLY and CDR2 is FYNNEI. CDR3: CASSPGQHRNSPLHF. DNA for the CDR3: TGTGCCAGCAGCCCCGGGCAACACCGTAATTCACCCCTCCACTTT.